This T cell receptor (beta chain) was sequenced in a study of blood T cell repertoires in COVID-19. Germline V CDR1 and CDR2: SGHTA, FQGNSA. With V trimmed by 2 bases and J by 4 bases, 10 bases remained unmatched. The CDR3 is 16 residues long. Produced via immunoSEQ multiplex PCR; TCRdb's table is partial and in-frame only. The sample yields around 68,000 clones, approximately 93% seen once. The chain uses TRBV7-2 and TRBJ2-5; 7 bases line up with TRBD2. This TCR derives from a man aged 65 to 85 with active COVID-19. The sequencing sample was made of peripheral blood. This chain's CDR3 is CASSLSGGGGLETQYF. The DNA of the CDR3 is TGTGCCAGCAGCTTATCGGGAGGCGGGGGTCTAGAGACCCAGTACTTC.